This T cell receptor beta chain was identified during a study of response to subunit inactivated influenza vaccine. Findings and caveats of the study: Authors suggested few new T cells are recruited by each seasonal influenza vaccination.

V was clipped by 8 bases and J by 5 bases, with 15 bases between them. The length of the CDR3 is 13 residues. CDR1 and CDR2 (germline): SNHLY, FYNNEI. As for this clonotype: What it binds is not known.

TCRdb independently ran MiXCR on the RT-PCR reads; one entry per CDR3 protein. The table includes hundreds of thousands of distinct CDR3 sequences, approximately 10% detected once. This material consisted of PBMCs from blood, taken on the day of vaccination. V and J are TRBV2 and TRBJ2-5; D is possibly TRBD1 (6 bases). The clonotype comes from a man aged 50-60 years who received an inactivated influenza vaccine. Here the CDR3 DNA reads TGTGCCAGCTTCTGGGGGCCTCGGGAGACCCAGTACTTC. As protein: CASFWGPRETQYF.